Shown below are 24 T cell receptor beta chains from a single sample sequenced in a study of blood T cells in healthy people across ages. PCR was performed a second time for about 6 to 12 cycles using a sample-barcoded 5' primer and a J-beta primer mix. TCRdb recomputed calls from the 5' RACE reads with MiXCR, one row per CDR3 protein. Among about 670,000 distinct CDR3 sequences listed, over 40% were seen once. Sequences were obtained from blood. These receptors all come from a woman of 80 years or more in good health.

V is TRBV30 and J is TRBJ2-7, with D uncertain. Germline V lookup: CDR1 GTSNPN, CDR2 SVGIG (reference sequence). The CDR3 covers 13 residues. V lost 2 bases, J lost 0 bases, and 8 bases lay in between. The DNA for the CDR3 is TGTGCCTGGAGTTTACAGAGCTCCTACGAGCAGTACTTC. This translates into CAWSLQSSYEQYF.

Ten or more counts support this clonotype. The gene calls are TRBV6-5 and TRBJ2-3, with no clear D. The ends were cut back, 0 bases at V and 1 base at J, with 8 bases in the middle. This CDR3 spans 15 amino acids. Germline values: CDR1 MNHEY, CDR2 SVGAGI. This CDR3 reads CASSYSTARTDTQYF. CDR3 bases: TGTGCCAGCAGTTACTCTACAGCTCGCACAGATACGCAGTATTTT.

The V and J genes are TRBV3-1 and TRBJ2-2; 10 nucleotides match TRBD2. The V gene's germline CDR1 is LGHDT and CDR2 YNNKEL (reference sequence). The CDR3 spans 15 residues. Trimming took 4 bases from V and 6 from J; bases not matched to a gene: 5. The CDR3 DNA follows: TGTGCCAGCAGCCCGGGACTAGCGAAGGCCGGGGAGCTGTTTTTT. It specifies CASSPGLAKAGELFF.

This clonotype came up many times. V is TRBV28 and J is TRBJ2-7; 11 bases map to TRBD2. The CDR3 consists of 14 residues. After removal of 6 bases from V and 3 bases from J, the junction contained 4 bases not matched to a gene. Germline V gene sequence: CDR1 MDHEN, CDR2 SYDVKM. CDR3 coding DNA: TGTGCCAGCAGCACCGGGACTAGCGGCTACGAGCAGTACTTC. Protein: CASSTGTSGYEQYF.

The genes are TRBV6-6 and TRBJ2-2; no reliable D call. Trimming stripped 8 bases from V and 5 bases from J, with 6 bases between. The CDR3 spans 11 residues. CDR1 is MNHNY and CDR2 is SVGAGI in the germline V gene (reference sequence). The CDR3 loop is CASATTGELFF. The DNA for the CDR3 is TGTGCCAGCGCTACAACCGGGGAGCTGTTTTTT.

Many counts were recorded for this clonotype. The V gene is TRBV10-3, the J gene TRBJ2-1; 15 bases match TRBD2. This CDR3 has 16 residues. In germline, CDR1 is ENHRY, CDR2 SYGVKD. V lost 7 bases, J lost 7 bases, and 8 bases stayed unmatched. CDR3 in amino acids: CAITGTSGRIVNEQFF. CDR3 nucleotide sequence: TGTGCCATCACTGGGACTAGCGGGAGGATCGTGAATGAGCAGTTCTTC.

This clonotype was counted only a few times. The CDR3 bases are TGTGCCAGCAGCCCCGACAGGGGTTGGGACGAGGCCCAGTACTTC. Protein: CASSPDRGWDEAQYF. The chain carries TRBV7-2 and TRBJ2-5, with 8 bases fitting TRBD1. V dropped 5 bases and J dropped 9; count of bases not matched to a gene: 14. Germline V gene lookup returns CDR1 SGHTA and CDR2 FQGNSA. This CDR3 spans 15 amino acids.

This chain connects TRBV19 to TRBJ2-1; the D call may be TRBD1 or TRBD2 (5 bases each). This CDR3 is 14 amino acids long. Germline assignment: CDR1 LNHDA and CDR2 SQIVND (reference sequence). Trimming stripped 2 bases from V and 8 bases from J, with 13 bases between. The CDR3 DNA is TGTGCCAGTAGTATAACCCCCGGGGCCCATGAGCAGTTCTTC. Translating gives CASSITPGAHEQFF. The full variable domain, completed using reference TRBV19 and TRBJ2-1, is DGGITQSPKYLFRKEGQNVTLSCEQNLNHDAMYWYRQDPGQGLRLIYYSQIVNDFQKGDIAEGYSVSREKKESFPLTVTSAQKNPTAFYLCASSITPGAHEQFFGPGTRLTVL.

This clonotype showed up many times. CDR3 in DNA: TGTGCCACCGAGCCCCGTAACAATGAGCAGTTCTTC. It encodes CATEPRNNEQFF. The V gene is TRBV14, the J gene TRBJ2-1; no clear D. V was shortened by 10 bases and J by 5 bases, with 12 bases between the two germline ends. This CDR3 comprises 12 residues. Germline lookup yields CDR1 SGHDN and CDR2 FVKESK.

There are many counts of this clonotype. The V gene is TRBV5-1, the J gene TRBJ2-4; D perhaps matches TRBD2 (6 bases). This CDR3 is built from 13 residues. Trimming left V 0 bases short and J 8 bases short, with 9 bases between. CDR1 and CDR2 from the germline V gene are SGHRS and YFSETQ. The chain's CDR3 is CASSLGSGDIQYF. The CDR3 nucleotides are TGCGCCAGCAGCTTGGGTAGCGGAGACATTCAGTACTTC.

The chain employs TRBV7-8 and TRBJ2-1, with 7 bases matching TRBD2. The length of the CDR3 is 17 residues. Germline-derived CDR1 and CDR2 are SGHVS and FQNEAQ. The V segment lost 0 bases and the J segment 7 bases; nucleotides outside the gene matches: 12. CDR3 DNA: TGTGCCAGCAGCTTAGCGGGAACGGGCAACGGGAGGAATGAGCAGTTCTTC. As protein: CASSLAGTGNGRNEQFF. Combining the CDR3 with reference TRBV7-8 and TRBJ2-1 gives the whole variable domain GAGVSQSPRYKVAKRGQDVALRCDPISGHVSLFWYQQALGQGPEFLTYFQNEAQLDKSGLPSDRFFAERPEGSVSTLKIQRTQQEDSAVYLCASSLAGTGNGRNEQFFGPGTRLTVL.

This clonotype was picked up many times. This chain joins TRBV14 and TRBJ2-6; TRBD2 agrees at 12 bases. CDR3 length: 19 amino acids. Germline values: CDR1 SGHDN, CDR2 FVKESK. After removal of 2 bases from V and 0 bases from J, the junction contained 5 bases not matched to a gene. The CDR3 loop reads CASSQITSGRPSGANVLTF. CDR3 sequence (DNA): TGTGCCAGCAGCCAAATTACTAGCGGGAGGCCCTCTGGGGCCAACGTCCTGACTTTC.

Only one count was recorded for this clonotype. This chain joins TRBV27 and TRBJ2-7, with 8 bases matching TRBD1. The DNA end is more similar to TRBJ2-4, so the J call may be wrong. Per germline, CDR1 MNHEY and CDR2 SMNVEV (reference sequence). This CDR3 comprises 15 residues. CDR3 in amino acids: CASSQSDRASYIQYF. Written as DNA, the CDR3 is TGTGCCAGCAGTCAATCGGACAGGGCTTCGTACATTCAGTACTTC.

As to this clonotype: A read error may explain this, as a much larger clone is one base away. V usage is TRBV12-3 or TRBV12-4 and J usage is TRBJ1-1; D gene uncertain. The CDR3 runs 10 residues. V lost 10 bases, J lost 1 base, and 4 bases lay in between. Here the CDR3 DNA reads TGTGCCACCGCGAACACTGAAGCTTTCTTT. Its protein is CATANTEAFF.

This clonotype was observed a single time. V and J are TRBV6-1 and TRBJ2-5; weak D call: TRBD2 (5 bases). Per the germline V gene, CDR1 is MNHNS and CDR2 is SASEGT. V lost 2 bases to trimming and J lost 11 bases, with 21 bases between them. CDR3 length equals 15 residues. CDR3 in amino acids: CASSESGGPNWKQYF. CDR3 sequence (DNA): TGTGCCAGCAGTGAATCAGGAGGACCCAATTGGAAGCAGTACTTC.

In DNA form, the CDR3 reads TGCGCCAGCAGCCCTGGGCAGGGGACCTTTTTCTCTGGGGCCAACGTCCTGACTTTC. It translates to CASSPGQGTFFSGANVLTF. The gene calls are TRBV4-1 and TRBJ2-6, with D possibly being TRBD1 (6 bases). The V gene's germline CDR1 is MGHRA and CDR2 YSYEKL. This CDR3 region has 19 residues. Trimming pared 4 bases from V and 0 bases from J, leaving 19 bases between.

The table lists this clonotype with many counts. The chain uses TRBV6-5 and TRBJ2-2, with D possibly being TRBD1 (5 bases). Germline CDR1 is MNHEY and CDR2 is SVGAGI. The CDR3 contains 17 residues. Trimming removed 0 bases from V and 9 bases from J, with 20 bases in between. The CDR3 nucleotides are TGTGCCAGCAGTTACTCTTTAGTCCAGGGCCGTCCAAGGGAGCTGTTTTTT. Amino acids: CASSYSLVQGRPRELFF.

This clonotype has just a few counts. The chain uses TRBV12-3 or TRBV12-4 and TRBJ2-1; D tentatively reads TRBD1 or TRBD2 (5 bases each). V lost 3 bases to trimming and J lost 3 bases, with 12 bases between them. The CDR3 extends over 15 amino acids. CDR3: CASSFGTAIYNEQFF. Written as DNA, the CDR3 is TGTGCCAGCAGTTTTGGGACGGCGATCTACAATGAGCAGTTCTTC.

V usage is TRBV28 and J usage is TRBJ2-5; 8 nucleotides agree with TRBD1. CDR1 and CDR2 (germline): MDHEN, SYDVKM. V lost 5 bases and J lost 1; bases outside the gene matches: 12. There are 17 residues in the CDR3. CDR3 region: CASSPDRAISIQETQYF. The CDR3 DNA reads as TGTGCCAGCAGTCCGGACAGGGCCATATCCATCCAAGAGACCCAGTACTTC.

The J gene is TRBJ2-5, the V gene TRBV7-2; TRBD2 matches at 7 bases. V lost 4 bases to trimming and J lost 7 bases; unmatched junction nucleotides: 3. The CDR3 runs 12 residues. The germline V gene has CDR1 SGHTA and CDR2 FQGNSA. CDR3 amino acids: CASSWTGGTQYF. The CDR3, as DNA: TGTGCCAGCAGCTGGACGGGGGGGACCCAGTACTTC.

J is TRBJ1-2 and V is TRBV25-1; TRBD1 is a possible D gene (6 bases). Trimming cost V 6 bases and J 6 bases, with 11 bases left between them. This CDR3 is 12 amino acids long. From germline, CDR1 is MGHDK and CDR2 SYGVNS. The CDR3 nucleotides are TGTGCCAGCAGAGGGGGGTTTGATGGCTACACCTTC. This encodes CASRGGFDGYTF.

Concerning this clonotype: A much larger clone is a single base away; this may be a read error. The chain is built from TRBV20-1 and TRBJ2-6; maybe TRBD2 (6 bases). The CDR3 sequence is 18 residues long. Trimming took 5 bases from V and 0 from J, leaving 20 bases between them. Germline-derived CDR1 and CDR2 are DFQATT and SNEGSKA (reference sequence). This CDR3 reads CSAPRGDGGFSGANVLTF. In DNA form, the CDR3 reads TGCAGTGCTCCCCGCGGGGACGGGGGTTTCTCTGGGGCCAACGTCCTGACTTTC.

This clonotype was seen ten or more times. The chain carries TRBV29-1 and TRBJ2-3; D is undetermined. The CDR3 consists of 12 residues. The V end lost 7 bases, the J end lost 0 bases, and 8 bases lay between the germline ends. CDR1 is SQVTM and CDR2 is ANQGSEA in the germline V gene. The CDR3 bases are TGCAGCGCAAGCGTGAGCACAGATACGCAGTATTTT. The encoded protein is CSASVSTDTQYF.

J is TRBJ2-1 and V is TRBV6-5; D is uncertain. From germline, CDR1 is MNHEY and CDR2 SVGAGI. V was clipped by 2 bases and J by 10 bases, with 9 bases between them. The CDR3 has 12 residues. CDR3 sequence reads: CASSYDSGEQFF. The DNA of the CDR3 is TGTGCCAGCAGTTACGACTCGGGCGAGCAGTTCTTC.